A selection of T cell receptor beta chains follows, all from one sample in a study of blood T cell repertoires in COVID-19. TCRdb's copy holds only in-frame clones and misses some; the assay was immunoSEQ multiplex PCR. The repertoire has about 180,000 clones, 88% of them found once; the top ten carry roughly 9%. The sequenced material came from PBMCs or T cells enriched from blood (not recorded which). All receptors derive from a woman aged 18-29 years who had recovered from COVID-19. Each CDR3 is given with its conserved first and last residue. The D gene is left open where the match is weak. The size of a clone is reported for some rows only, either as once, few or many, or as a class for expanded clones.

>.|TRBV5-1|TRBJ1-6|15|once
CASSLGGNVNSPLHF
TGCGCCAGCAGCTTGGGAGGGAATGTGAATTCACCCCTCCACTTT
>.|TRBV6-5|TRBJ2-7|12|.
CASRRTASEQYF
TGTGCCAGCAGACGGACAGCGTCCGAGCAGTACTTC
>.|TRBV21-1|TRBJ2-4|15|.
CASSKGQLAKNIQYF
TGTGCCAGCAGCAAGGGGCAGCTAGCCAAAAACATTCAGTACTTC
>.|TRBV5-1|TRBJ2-1|14|.
CASSLMRESNEQFF
TGCGCCAGCAGCTTGATGAGGGAGAGCAATGAGCAGTTCTTC
>.|TRBV7-2|TRBJ1-1|14|.
CASSLVGGNTEAFF
TGTGCCAGCAGTCTAGTCGGGGGGAACACTGAAGCTTTCTTT
>TRBD1|TRBV5-4|TRBJ2-7|15|.
CASSPGTGGSYEQYF
TGTGCCAGCAGCCCCGGGACAGGGGGCTCCTACGAGCAGTACTTC
>.|TRBV27|TRBJ2-3|14|.
CASSFGSIADTQYF
TGTGCCAGCAGTTTCGGTTCTATTGCAGATACGCAGTATTTT
>TRBD2|TRBV7-8|TRBJ2-1|17|.
CASSLGAWTSGIGEQFF
TGTGCCAGCAGCTTAGGAGCTTGGACTAGCGGGATCGGTGAGCAGTTCTTC
>TRBD2|TRBV27|TRBJ2-1|16|once
CASSWGTSDAYNEQFF
TGTGCCAGCAGTTGGGGGACTAGCGACGCCTACAATGAGCAGTTCTTC
>.|TRBV2|TRBJ1-2|12|few
CASSVDSGGYTF
TGTGCCAGCAGTGTCGACAGTGGGGGCTACACCTTC
>.|TRBV7-2|TRBJ2-7|14|.
CASSLEAGNYEQYF
TGTGCCAGCAGCTTAGAGGCGGGGAACTACGAGCAGTACTTC
>.|TRBV24-1|TRBJ2-7|13|once
CATSDLGANEQYF
TGTGCCACCAGTGATTTGGGGGCTAACGAGCAGTACTTC
>.|TRBV30|TRBJ1-5|13|.
CAWSVGGNQPQHF
TGTGCCTGGAGTGTCGGTGGCAATCAGCCCCAGCATTTT
>.|TRBV14|TRBJ2-6|15|.
CASSQLATGANVLTF
TGTGCCAGCAGCCAACTAGCGACCGGGGCCAACGTCCTGACTTTC
>TRBD1|TRBV2|TRBJ2-7|15|once
CASSEYGTGVYEQYF
TGTGCCAGCAGTGAATATGGGACAGGGGTCTACGAGCAGTACTTC
>TRBD1|TRBV28|TRBJ1-4|14|.
CASSWTGGNEKLFF
TGTGCCAGCAGTTGGACAGGGGGGAATGAAAAACTGTTTTTT
>TRBD1|TRBV19|TRBJ1-5|15|.
CASSIIQTGGQPQHF
TGTGCCAGTAGTATAATCCAAACAGGGGGCCAGCCCCAGCATTTT
>.|TRBV2|TRBJ2-7|12|.
CASSSQSYEQYF
TGTGCCAGCAGTAGTCAGTCCTACGAGCAGTACTTC
>TRBD1|TRBV12-3/TRBV12-4|TRBJ1-4|13|.
CASRGQGVEKLFF
TGTGCCAGCAGGGGACAGGGTGTTGAAAAACTGTTTTTT
>TRBD1|TRBV29-1|TRBJ2-7|14|.
CSVRRDRDPYEQYF
TGCAGCGTTCGGCGGGACAGGGACCCCTACGAGCAGTACTTC
>TRBD1|TRBV18|TRBJ1-3|17|.
CASSMGQGFPSGNTIYF
TGTGCCAGCTCAATGGGACAGGGCTTTCCCTCTGGAAACACCATATATTTT
>.|TRBV2|TRBJ1-3|13|.
CASTGNSGNTIYF
TGTGCCTCGACAGGAAACTCTGGAAACACCATATATTTT
>.|TRBV4-1|TRBJ1-3|15|.
CASSQVGDAGNTIYF
TGCGCCAGCAGCCAAGTAGGGGATGCTGGAAACACCATATATTTT
>TRBD1|TRBV5-4|TRBJ1-2|14|.
CASSTLTGGDGYTF
TGTGCCAGCAGCACCTTGACAGGGGGCGATGGCTACACCTTC
>.|TRBV7-9|TRBJ2-5|12|.
CASSSGVETQYF
TGTGCCAGCAGCTCAGGGGTAGAGACCCAGTACTTC
>.|TRBV11-1|TRBJ2-3|13|few
CASSLASPDTQYF
TGTGCCAGCAGCTTAGCCTCCCCGGATACGCAGTATTTT
>TRBD2|TRBV19|TRBJ2-7|12|.
CASSGRTSEQYF
TGTGCCAGTAGCGGGAGGACGAGCGAGCAGTACTTC
>TRBD1|TRBV7-6|TRBJ2-7|15|.
CASSLMGTGKYEQYF
TGTGCCAGCAGCTTAATGGGGACAGGAAAATACGAGCAGTACTTC
>.|TRBV6-5|TRBJ2-2|11|.
CASSTTPKLFF
TGTGCCAGCAGTACAACGCCGAAGCTGTTTTTT
>.|TRBV7-7|TRBJ2-2|15|.
CASSLGSSNTGELFF
TGTGCTAGCAGCTTGGGCAGCTCGAACACCGGGGAGCTGTTTTTT
>.|TRBV2|TRBJ2-1|14|once
CASNQDSSYNEQFF
TGTGCCAGCAATCAGGACAGCTCCTACAATGAGCAGTTCTTC
>.|TRBV5-1|TRBJ2-5|14|.
CASSLGGHQETQYF
TGCGCCAGCAGCTTGGGGGGCCACCAAGAGACCCAGTACTTC
>TRBD1|TRBV3-1/TRBV3-2|TRBJ1-1|14|.
CASTQGAVNTEAFF
TGTGCCAGCACCCAGGGGGCTGTGAACACTGAAGCTTTCTTT
>TRBD2|TRBV7-2|TRBJ2-2|15|.
CASSPTSGVTGELFF
TGTGCCAGCAGCCCGACTAGCGGGGTCACCGGGGAGCTGTTTTTT
>.|TRBV7-9|TRBJ1-4|15|once
CASSFSQGANEKLFF
TGTGCCAGCAGCTTTAGTCAGGGTGCTAATGAAAAACTGTTTTTT
>TRBD1|TRBV4-3|TRBJ1-2|14|.
CASSQDHRGYGYTF
TGCGCCAGCAGCCAAGACCACAGGGGCTATGGCTACACCTTC
>.|TRBV7-2|TRBJ1-4|12|few
CASSFLGGKLFF
TGTGCCAGCAGCTTCCTCGGTGGAAAACTGTTTTTT